A selection of T cell receptor beta chains follows, all from one sample in a study of CXCR3-negative and CXCR3-positive naive CD8 T cells. TCRdb reprocessed the 5' RACE reads, keeping one entry per CDR3 protein, no DNA. The table lists over 150,000 distinct CDR3 sequences. Specimen: naive CXCR3+ CD8+ T cells from blood. These receptors were collected from a human donor in good health. Some clones in this sample may be carry-over from other donors' samples. Both conserved end residues are part of each CDR3.

J gene,CDR3 length,V gene,CDR3 protein
TRBJ2-4,17,TRBV3-1,CASSQDPRIAAKNIQYF
TRBJ2-7,15,TRBV4-3,CASSQDLEGLYEQYF
TRBJ2-1,18,TRBV12-3/TRBV12-4,CASSFRLAADHRAVKQFF
TRBJ1-1,14,TRBV6-5,CASSILGGGVEAFF
TRBJ1-2,13,TRBV29-1,CSVEDRSLRGYTF
TRBJ2-1,15,TRBV28,CASSSLAGGYNEQFF
TRBJ2-3,18,TRBV7-9,CASGPKLAGAAITDTQYF
TRBJ2-2,14,TRBV29-1,CSVAGQGGTGELFF
TRBJ1-1,13,TRBV12-3/TRBV12-4,CASSSAGGTEAFF
TRBJ2-7,14,TRBV7-3,CASSLNGGLDEQYF
TRBJ2-1,17,TRBV11-3,CASSSTLAGSSYNEQFF
TRBJ2-7,15,TRBV4-3,CASSQATGPGYEQYF
TRBJ2-3,16,TRBV12-3/TRBV12-4,CASSPSADRSTDTQYF
TRBJ1-2,14,TRBV12-3/TRBV12-4,CASSPDRINYGYTF